This T cell receptor beta chain was documented in a study of cytomegalovirus exposure and HLA in healthy donors. General study findings and limits: Serostatus for CMV was the only available immune exposure information. Listed as cytomegalovirus-associated were around 160 TCR beta chains. Later on, a genetic analysis was performed. It linked a missense variant in DCLRE1C with V- and J-gene trimming of TCR beta.

Note on this clone: Antigen specificity is unknown.

It was with 60 Vbeta and 13 Jbeta primers that the PCR ran. The assay was immunoSEQ multiplex PCR, and TCRdb's table has in-frame clones only and misses some. The table shows approximately 190,000 clones, with approximately 88% occurring only once. Trimming took 1 base from V and 8 from J, leaving 14 bases between them. The CDR3 totals 14 residues. In germline, CDR1 is MGHRA, CDR2 YSYEKL. Sequenced input: PBMCs. The chain couples TRBV4-1 to TRBJ1-2, with D possibly being TRBD1 (5 bases). The receptor's source is a woman aged 45-60 years in good health and CMV-seropositive. CDR3 bases: TGCGCCAGCAGCCAAGCAGGGCAGGGAGGCGGCTACACCTTC. Translated, it gives CASSQAGQGGGYTF.